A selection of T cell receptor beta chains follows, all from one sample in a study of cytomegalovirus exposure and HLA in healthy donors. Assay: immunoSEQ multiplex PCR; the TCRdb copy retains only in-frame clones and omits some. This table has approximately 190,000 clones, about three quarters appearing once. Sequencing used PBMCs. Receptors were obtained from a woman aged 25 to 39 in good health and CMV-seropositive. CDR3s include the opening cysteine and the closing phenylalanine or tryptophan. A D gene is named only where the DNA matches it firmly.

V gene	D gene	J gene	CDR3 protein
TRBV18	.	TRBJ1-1	CASSPDGRNTEAFF
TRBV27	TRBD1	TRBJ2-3	CASTPDRAADTQYF
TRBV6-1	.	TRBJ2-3	CASSEGGHADTQYF
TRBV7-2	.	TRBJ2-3	CASRQVDTQYF
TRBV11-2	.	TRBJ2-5	CASSLGQKETQYF
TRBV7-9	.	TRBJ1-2	CASAGLYYGYTF
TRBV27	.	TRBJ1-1	CASSSVGGHTEAFF
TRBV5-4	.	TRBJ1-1	CASSPGRGRAEAFF
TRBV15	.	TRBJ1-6	CATSRMTDNSPLHF
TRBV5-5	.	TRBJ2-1	CASSFLLRQSYNEQFF
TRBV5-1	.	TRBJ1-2	CASRSGPETGLYGYTF
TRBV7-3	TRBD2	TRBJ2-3	CASSTQAGGPADTQYF
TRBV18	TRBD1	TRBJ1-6	CASSPQGLEDSPLHF
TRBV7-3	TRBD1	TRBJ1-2	CASSPQTGGGGYTF